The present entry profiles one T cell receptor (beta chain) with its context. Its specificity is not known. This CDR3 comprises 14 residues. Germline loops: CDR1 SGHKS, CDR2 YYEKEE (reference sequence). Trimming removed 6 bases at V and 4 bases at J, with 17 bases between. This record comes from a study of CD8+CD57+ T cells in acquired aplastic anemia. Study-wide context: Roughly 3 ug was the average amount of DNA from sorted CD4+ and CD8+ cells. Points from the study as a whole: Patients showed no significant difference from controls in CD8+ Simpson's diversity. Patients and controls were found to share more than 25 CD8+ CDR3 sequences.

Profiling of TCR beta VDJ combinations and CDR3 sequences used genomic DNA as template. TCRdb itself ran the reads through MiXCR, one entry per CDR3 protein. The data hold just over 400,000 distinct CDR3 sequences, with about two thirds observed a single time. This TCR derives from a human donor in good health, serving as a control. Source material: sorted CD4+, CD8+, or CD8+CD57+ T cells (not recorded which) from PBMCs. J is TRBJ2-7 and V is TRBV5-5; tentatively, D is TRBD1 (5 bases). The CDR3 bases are TGTGCCAGCACCTGGGGCAGGGCTTCTTACGAGCAGTACTTC. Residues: CASTWGRASYEQYF.